This TCR beta chain is drawn from a study of CD8+CD57+ T cells in acquired aplastic anemia. Study information: Read counts for CD4+ cells (from healthy donors) averaged about 10.8 million.

Comments on this clonotype: Its antigen is not identified.

Genomic DNA was employed as the template in profiling TCR beta VDJ and CDR3. Each CDR3 protein gets one entry after TCRdb re-called the reads with MiXCR. The sample yields about 190,000 distinct CDR3 sequences, around 50% seen once. Whole-study results and caveats: Fewer than 35 CD8+ CDR3 sequences occurred in both the patients and the controls.

Germline V gene data show CDR1 as ENHRY and CDR2 as SYGVKD. This CDR3 has 14 residues. Deletions cut 3 bases from V and 2 bases from J, with 8 bases between. The chain carries TRBV10-3 and TRBJ2-1; D unclear. The clonotype comes from a human donor in good health, serving as a control. The sample consisted of sorted CD4+, CD8+, or CD8+CD57+ T cells (not recorded which) from PBMCs. The CDR3 reads CAISDRSTYNEQFF. The CDR3 DNA sequence: TGTGCCATCAGTGACCGTAGTACCTACAATGAGCAGTTCTTC.